This record looks at one T cell receptor beta chain sequence and its context. This clone appeared once. Its recognized antigen is unknown. Base qualities are missing; no much larger clone stands one base away. TCRbeta CDR3 regions were amplified from genomic DNA using the immunoSEQ Assay, a bias-controlled multiplex PCR. On the study's bioinformatics: Within the assay, amplification of reference gene primers was used to estimate how many nucleated cells each sample contained. Sequence reads were collapsed and filtered to measure the absolute abundance of every unique TCRbeta CDR3 rearrangement. For each sample, productive Simpson clonality was calculated by taking the square root of Simpson's diversity index across productive rearrangements. The clones in this table, taken by TCRdb from immuneACCESS, are in-frame only. Not every clone is retained; where verified, under half of the shortfall comes from an unresolved V gene, and the cause of the rest is unknown. V and J calls and clone size come straight from that table; D and trimming were deduced from the DNA. The sample table shows about 73,000 clones, and 82% are seen once. The ten biggest clones cover roughly 4.2% of the sample.

This sample was included in a study of blood T cell repertoires in COVID-19 (dated by TCRdb to 2020 to 2021). The study in broad terms: Samples from collaborators originated in the United States, Italy and Spain and spanned both the acute and convalescent phases of COVID-19. The material from the prospective study consisted of cDNA or gDNA derived from T cells, B-cell-depleted T cells, or PBMCs. Deeply sampled blood TCRbeta repertoires from subjects exposed to, actively infected with, or recovered from COVID-19 were included in the dataset. The repertoires were released in a freely available public database meant as a resource for research on the immune response to SARS-CoV-2. Samples came from the ongoing ImmuneRACE study (first 160 participants) plus 1,254 subjects from 6 global collaborators. A de-identified subject ID, COVID-19 status, age in years and sex were almost always included in the sample metadata. Where available, HLA class I and class II types were obtained from metadata supplied by the sample provider rather than from assay-based typing.

Study-wide findings and limitations: Clinical and demographic metadata were provided uncurated, with the amount varying by source and participant.

CDR1 and CDR2 were assigned from the germline V gene (reference sequence) as GTSNPN and SVGIG. The CDR3 runs 14 amino acids, cysteine and phenylalanine included. Kept here is only the CDR3 DNA, which spans 42 bases and is read in frame from base 1. A distance of 14 bases separates the germline ends of V and J, which lose 8 bases and 0 bases respectively. Each collaborating institution followed its own protocols to collect whole blood in K2EDTA tubes. For TCRbeta analysis, collaborators shipped samples in one of three forms: frozen whole blood, isolated PBMCs, or DNA extracted from either of those sample types.

Recombination joined TRBV30 with TRBJ2-1; a tentative D match to TRBD2 spans 5 bases. This sequence was found in a woman aged 60 to 75 with acute or convalescent COVID-19. The material sequenced was peripheral blood. Here is the DNA: TGTGCCGGAGGAGACTGGACCTCCTACAATGAGCAGTTCTTC. Its translation reads: CAGGDWTSYNEQFF. With all but the CDR3 taken from the reference TRBV30 and TRBJ2-1 genes, the full variable domain is: SQTIHQWPATLVQPVGSPLSLECTVEGTSNPNLYWYRQAAGRGLQLLFYSVGIGQISSEVPQNLSASRPQDRQFILSSKKLLLSDSGFYLCAGGDWTSYNEQFFGPGTRLTVL.